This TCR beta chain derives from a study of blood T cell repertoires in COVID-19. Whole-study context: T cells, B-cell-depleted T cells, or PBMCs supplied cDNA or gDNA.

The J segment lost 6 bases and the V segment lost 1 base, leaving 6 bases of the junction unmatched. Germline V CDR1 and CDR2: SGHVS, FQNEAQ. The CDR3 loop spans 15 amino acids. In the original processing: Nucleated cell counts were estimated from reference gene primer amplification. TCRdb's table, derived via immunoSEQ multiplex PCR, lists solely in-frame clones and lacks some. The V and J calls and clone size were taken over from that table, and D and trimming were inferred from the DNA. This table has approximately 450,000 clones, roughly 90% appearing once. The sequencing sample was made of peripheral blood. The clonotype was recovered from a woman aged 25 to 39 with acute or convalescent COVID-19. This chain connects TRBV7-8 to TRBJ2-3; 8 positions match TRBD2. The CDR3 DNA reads TGTGCCAGCAGCTTAGAGGGACTAGTGATGGATACGCAGTATTTT. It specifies CASSLEGLVMDTQYF.